These 14 T cell receptor beta chains were all obtained from the same sample, sequenced in a study of graft-versus-host responses after intestinal transplantation. Sequencing was performed with immunoSEQ multiplex PCR; in TCRdb, only in-frame clones are kept and a portion is missing. The data show about 97,000 clones, around nine tenths seen once. The sequences come from PBMCs, collected about 450 days after intestinal transplant. The receptor set was obtained from a human patient who received an intestinal transplant, so some T cells may come from the graft donor.

This clone showed up just a few times. The chain recombines TRBV2 with TRBJ2-1; D not certain. There are 13 residues in the CDR3. CDR1 is SNHLY and CDR2 is FYNNEI in the germline V gene. V shed 4 bases and J shed 2 bases, with 6 bases lying between them. The CDR3 loop reads CASSVWAYNEQFF. CDR3 nucleotides: TGTGCCAGCAGTGTGTGGGCCTACAATGAGCAGTTCTTC.

This clone was counted a single time. V is TRBV5-5 and J is TRBJ1-2; D unclear. Germline lookup yields CDR1 SGHKS and CDR2 YYEKEE (reference sequence). CDR3 size: 13 residues. Between the trimmed V and J ends, which lost 0 bases and 7 bases, there was a span of 10 bases. The CDR3 nucleotides read TGTGCCAGCAGCTTGGGGGTGGTCCCTGGCTACACCTTC. It yields the protein CASSLGVVPGYTF.

This rearrangement joins TRBV5-4 to TRBJ2-7; D gene uncertain. V was clipped by 1 base and J by 2 bases, with 13 bases between them. The CDR3 is made up of 15 amino acids. Germline V lookup: CDR1 SGHNT, CDR2 YYREEE (reference sequence). The CDR3 DNA is TGTGCCAGCAGCTTGTGTTGGGTACGGGCCTACGAGCAGTACTTC. This sequence encodes CASSLCWVRAYEQYF.

This sequence joins TRBV18 and TRBJ2-6, with D unresolved. The CDR3 sequence is 16 residues long. Trimming shortened V by 3 bases and J by 0 bases, and 9 bases separated the two germline ends. Germline V gives CDR1 KGHSH, CDR2 LQKENI. The CDR3 DNA sequence: TGTGCCAGCTCACCCCAGGACCGCTCTGGGGCCAACGTCCTGACTTTC. It encodes CASSPQDRSGANVLTF.

With regard to this clone: Other nucleotide sequences in the sample specify the same CDR3. V and J are TRBV5-1 and TRBJ2-1, with 8 bases aligning to TRBD2. Germline loops: CDR1 SGHRS, CDR2 YFSETQ. This CDR3 region has 15 residues. The J segment lost 10 bases and the V segment lost 0 bases, leaving 9 bases of the junction unmatched. The CDR3 reads CASSLEAGGAQEQFF. CDR3 bases: TGCGCCAGCAGCTTGGAGGCGGGGGGTGCCCAGGAGCAGTTCTTC.

The J gene is TRBJ1-1, the V gene TRBV5-8; D not certain. Trimming took off 4 bases at V and 1 base at J, with 8 bases between the two ends. CDR1 and CDR2 (germline): SGHTS, YDEGEE. The CDR3 extends over 13 amino acids. The DNA for the CDR3 is TGTGCCAGCAGCCTACCCTGGAACACTGAAGCTTTCTTT. It codes for CASSLPWNTEAFF.

The J gene is TRBJ2-7, the V gene TRBV13; D might be TRBD1 (6 bases). Deletions cut 5 bases from V and 4 bases from J, with 18 bases between. The CDR3 consists of 15 residues. Germline-derived CDR1 and CDR2 are PRHDT and FYEKMQ (reference sequence). The CDR3 sequence is CASSPNADRFYEQYF. CDR3 nucleotides: TGTGCCAGCAGCCCCAATGCCGACAGGTTTTACGAGCAGTACTTC.

The chain uses TRBV9 and TRBJ1-2; 9 bases agree with TRBD1. The germline gives CDR1 SGDLS, CDR2 YYNGEE. The CDR3 has 14 residues. The V and J ends lost 4 bases and 5 bases, in that order; junction bases with no gene match: 6. The CDR3 protein is CASSKQGASYGYTF. For the CDR3, the DNA is TGTGCCAGCAGCAAACAGGGGGCCTCGTATGGCTACACCTTC.

The chain has TRBV6-5 and TRBJ1-6; a possible D gene is TRBD1 (5 bases). V was trimmed by 2 bases and J by 9 bases, leaving 14 bases between them. The germline CDR1 and CDR2 sequences are MNHEY and SVGAGI. CDR3 length: 15 residues. The CDR3 loop is CASSYRLGGASPLHF. DNA of the CDR3: TGTGCCAGCAGTTACCGCCTGGGGGGAGCTTCACCCCTCCACTTT.

The chain uses TRBV4-1 and TRBJ2-2; D not certain. V lost 4 bases, J lost 0 bases, and 12 bases lay in between. Germline CDR1 is MGHRA and CDR2 is YSYEKL. CDR3 size: 16 residues. CDR3 residues: CASSPRSVSNTGELFF. The DNA of the CDR3 is TGCGCCAGCAGCCCCCGAAGTGTCTCGAACACCGGGGAGCTGTTTTTT.

The rearrangement joins TRBV7-9 to TRBJ1-1, with 8 bases that match TRBD1. Germline V gene sequence: CDR1 SEHNR, CDR2 FQNEAQ (reference sequence). The CDR3 consists of 13 residues. Trimming at V came to 10 bases and at J to 0 bases, leaving 4 bases not matched to a gene. The CDR3 DNA follows: TGTGCCATCCGGGACAGGTTGAACACTGAAGCTTTCTTT. Translating it yields CAIRDRLNTEAFF.

V usage is TRBV11-2 and J usage is TRBJ1-6; D is undetermined. Germline V gene lookup returns CDR1 SGHAT and CDR2 FQNNGV. This CDR3 contains 13 residues. Trimming took 3 bases from V and 9 from J, leaving 9 bases between them. CDR3 sequence (DNA): TGTGCCAGCAGCTTGGGTGGGTTTTCACCCCTCCACTTT. Translated: CASSLGGFSPLHF.

This chain uses TRBV11-2 with TRBJ2-7; D may be TRBD2 (7 bases). This CDR3 comprises 15 residues. Germline V CDR1 and CDR2: SGHAT, FQNNGV. Trimming stripped 5 bases from V and 3 bases from J, with 17 bases between. The CDR3 region has the DNA TGTGCCAGCAGCCAGGGGCAGGGCGGGGGCTACGAGCAGTACTTC. This codes for CASSQGQGGGYEQYF.

The V and J genes are TRBV10-3 and TRBJ2-2, with unresolved D. The CDR3 covers 11 residues. Germline V gene lookup returns CDR1 ENHRY and CDR2 SYGVKD. The ends were cut back, 2 bases at V and 8 bases at J, with 3 bases in the middle. CDR3 residues: CAISEMGELFF. CDR3 sequence (DNA): TGTGCCATCAGTGAGATGGGGGAGCTGTTTTTT.